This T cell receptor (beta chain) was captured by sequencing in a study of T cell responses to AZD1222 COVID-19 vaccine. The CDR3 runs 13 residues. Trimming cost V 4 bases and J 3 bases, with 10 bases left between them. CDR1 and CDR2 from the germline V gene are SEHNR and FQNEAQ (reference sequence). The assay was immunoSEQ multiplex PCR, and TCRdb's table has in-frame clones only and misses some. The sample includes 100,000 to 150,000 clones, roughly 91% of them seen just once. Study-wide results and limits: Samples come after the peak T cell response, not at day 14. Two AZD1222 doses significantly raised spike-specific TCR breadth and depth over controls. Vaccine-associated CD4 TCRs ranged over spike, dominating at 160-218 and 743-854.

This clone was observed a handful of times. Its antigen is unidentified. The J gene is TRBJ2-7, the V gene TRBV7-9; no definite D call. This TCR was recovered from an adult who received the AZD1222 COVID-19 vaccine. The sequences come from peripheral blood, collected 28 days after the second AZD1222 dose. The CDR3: CASSSTPHYEQYF. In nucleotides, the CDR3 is TGTGCCAGCAGCTCCACCCCTCACTACGAGCAGTACTTC.